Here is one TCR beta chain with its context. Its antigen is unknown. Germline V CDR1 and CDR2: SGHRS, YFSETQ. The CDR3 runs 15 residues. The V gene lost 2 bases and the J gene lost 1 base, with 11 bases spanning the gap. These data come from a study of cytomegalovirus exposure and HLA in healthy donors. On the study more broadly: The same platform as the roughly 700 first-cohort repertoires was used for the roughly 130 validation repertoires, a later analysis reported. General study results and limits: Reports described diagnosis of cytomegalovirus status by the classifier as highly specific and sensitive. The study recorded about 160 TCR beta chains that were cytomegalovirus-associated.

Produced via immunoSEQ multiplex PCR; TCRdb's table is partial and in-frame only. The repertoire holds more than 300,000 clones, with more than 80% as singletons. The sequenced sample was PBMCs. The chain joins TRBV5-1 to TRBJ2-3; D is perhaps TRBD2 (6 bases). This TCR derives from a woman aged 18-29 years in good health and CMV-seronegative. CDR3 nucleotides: TGCGCCAGCAGCTTTAATCCGGGAGGCACAGATACGCAGTATTTT. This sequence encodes CASSFNPGGTDTQYF.